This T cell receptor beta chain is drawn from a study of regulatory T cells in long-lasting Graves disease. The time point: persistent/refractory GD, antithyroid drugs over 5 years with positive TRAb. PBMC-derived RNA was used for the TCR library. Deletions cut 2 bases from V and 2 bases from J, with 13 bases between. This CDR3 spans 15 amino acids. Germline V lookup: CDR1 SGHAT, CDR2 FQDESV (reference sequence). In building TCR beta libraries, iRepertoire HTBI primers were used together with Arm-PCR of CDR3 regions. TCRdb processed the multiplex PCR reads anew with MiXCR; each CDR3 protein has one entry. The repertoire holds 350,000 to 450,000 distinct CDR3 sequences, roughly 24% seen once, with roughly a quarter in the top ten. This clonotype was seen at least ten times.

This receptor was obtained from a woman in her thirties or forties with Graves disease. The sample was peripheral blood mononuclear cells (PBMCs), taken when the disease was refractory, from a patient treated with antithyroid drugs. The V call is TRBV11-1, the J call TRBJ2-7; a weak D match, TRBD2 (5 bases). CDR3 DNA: TGTGCCAGCAGCTTACGGGTAGCGCCCACCTACGAGCAGTACTTC. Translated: CASSLRVAPTYEQYF.